This T cell receptor beta chain was recorded in a study of OX40 agonist ivuxolimab in advanced cancers. Points from the study as a whole: On average, CD8+ T cells had more expanded clones than CD4+.

People who had autoimmune disease history or systemic immunosuppression were excluded. Germline V gives CDR1 LNHDA, CDR2 SQIVND (reference sequence). The CDR3 spans 14 residues. The V end was cut by 4 bases, the J end by 4 bases, with 8 bases between. Data came from immunoSEQ multiplex PCR; TCRdb stores just in-frame clones and leaves some out. The sample consists of tens of thousands of clones, 90% of them appearing once. Turning to this clone: The antigen remains undetermined.

V and J are TRBV19 and TRBJ2-6; possible D gene TRBD1, 6 bases. The receptor comes from an adult with an advanced solid tumor such as melanoma, head and neck, liver or kidney cancer. Sequenced here: CD4+ or CD8+ T cells sorted from blood, sampled in a trial of the OX40 agonist ivuxolimab. CDR3 sequence (DNA): TGTGCCAGTAGTACAGGGGAAGGGGCCAACGTCCTGACTTTC. This encodes CASSTGEGANVLTF.